These T cell receptor beta chains were read from a single sample in a study of blood T cell repertoires in COVID-19. TCRdb's copy holds only in-frame clones and misses some; the assay was immunoSEQ multiplex PCR. The table lists approximately 300,000 clones, more than 75% of them singletons. Sequenced input: peripheral blood. These receptor sequences come from a woman aged 50 to 65 with active or convalescent COVID-19. Each CDR3 is given with its conserved first and last residue. The order of the fields is CDR3 DNA, CDR3 protein, V gene, clone size, J gene, D gene. D genes are given only for firm matches. Size is omitted from some rows. Given values are once, few, many or a class for expanded clones.

TGTGCCAGCAGCTTGGTTGACGGACAGGATAACTATGGCTACACCTTC	CASSLVDGQDNYGYTF	TRBV5-4	.	TRBJ1-2	TRBD1
TGTGCCAGCAGCCAAGATAGCACTAATGAAAAACTGTTTTTT	CASSQDSTNEKLFF	TRBV4-2	once	TRBJ1-4	.
TGTGCCAGCAGAGCGGGACTAGGGGGGAGAGAGACCCAGTACTTC	CASRAGLGGRETQYF	TRBV28	.	TRBJ2-5	TRBD2
TGTGCCAGCAGAACCGCACAATTCTCCTACGAGCAGTACTTC	CASRTAQFSYEQYF	TRBV5-5	.	TRBJ2-7	.
TGTGCCAGCCTTCGGGACAGGTACTCCTACGAGCAGTACTTC	CASLRDRYSYEQYF	TRBV7-2	.	TRBJ2-7	TRBD1
TGTGCCAGCAGTTTGGACAGGGTAGCACAGCCCCAGCATTTT	CASSLDRVAQPQHF	TRBV27	.	TRBJ1-5	TRBD1
TGTGCCAGCAGTTATCTTTCGACAGGAACCGTTAAAGCTTTCTTT	CASSYLSTGTVKAFF	TRBV6-5	.	TRBJ1-1	.
TGTGCCATCAGTGAGTCGCCCACCAGATCCGGGACAGAAGCTTTCTTT	CAISESPTRSGTEAFF	TRBV10-3	.	TRBJ1-1	.
TGTGCCAGCAGCGACGACAGGGGAGCAAGGTACAATGAGCAGTTCTTC	CASSDDRGARYNEQFF	TRBV11-3	.	TRBJ2-1	TRBD1
TGTGCCAGCAGTTGGGGGACAGGGTTCACCGGGGAGCTGTTTTTT	CASSWGTGFTGELFF	TRBV28	.	TRBJ2-2	TRBD1
TGTGCCAGTAGTCCACTGACAGGGAGCAATCAGCCCCAGCATTTT	CASSPLTGSNQPQHF	TRBV19	.	TRBJ1-5	TRBD1
TGTGCCAGCAGTATTACAGGGACTAACTATGGCTACACCTTC	CASSITGTNYGYTF	TRBV27	.	TRBJ1-2	.
TGTGCCACCAGTGATTTTGGGGGGTCTCCCCGGAAAAAACTGTTTTTT	CATSDFGGSPRKKLFF	TRBV24-1	.	TRBJ1-4	.
TGTGCCAGCAGTGGTCGTTCGGGTCGGACTAGCGACAATGAGCAGTTCTTC	CASSGRSGRTSDNEQFF	TRBV6-1	few	TRBJ2-1	TRBD2
TGTGCCAGCAGCCACGACTATTCACCCCTCCACTTT	CASSHDYSPLHF	TRBV3-1/TRBV3-2	.	TRBJ1-6	.
TGTGCCAGCAGTGAGGGGCAGCTAAATCAGCCCCAGCATTTT	CASSEGQLNQPQHF	TRBV2	.	TRBJ1-5	.
TGTGCCAGCAGCGTCAACCCGGGGGCGACAGGGACCTCTAACTATGGCTACACCTTC	CASSVNPGATGTSNYGYTF	TRBV9	.	TRBJ1-2	TRBD1
TGTGCCAGCAGCTTCCCTACGGGGCAAGAGACCCAGTACTTC	CASSFPTGQETQYF	TRBV21-1	.	TRBJ2-5	.
TGTGCCAGCAGCCCGATTCAGGGGTTTGGTGAAGCTTTCTTT	CASSPIQGFGEAFF	TRBV7-2	once	TRBJ1-1	.
TGTGCCAGCAGTTTACAGGGTTTCACTGAAGCTTTCTTT	CASSLQGFTEAFF	TRBV12-3/TRBV12-4	.	TRBJ1-1	.
TGTGCCAGCAGTGAAGCCCGGGCAGGGGCTTTGAACACTGAAGCTTTCTTT	CASSEARAGALNTEAFF	TRBV2	.	TRBJ1-1	.
TGTGCCAGCTCACCACCGGGGGGTTCGAACACCGGGGAGCTGTTTTTT	CASSPPGGSNTGELFF	TRBV18	.	TRBJ2-2	.
TGTGCCACCATACACAGGGCGGCAGATACGCAGTATTTT	CATIHRAADTQYF	TRBV24-1	.	TRBJ2-3	.
TGTGCCAGCAGCCAAGTTTCCTCTCGGACAGAGCAGTTCTTC	CASSQVSSRTEQFF	TRBV3-1/TRBV3-2	.	TRBJ2-1	.
TGCGCCAGCAGCCAAGCGGGACAGGGGTCGGGTCAGCCCCAGCATTTT	CASSQAGQGSGQPQHF	TRBV4-1	.	TRBJ1-5	TRBD1
TGCGCCAGCAGCCGAGGAGGAAGCGTTAATGAGCAGTTCTTC	CASSRGGSVNEQFF	TRBV4-1	.	TRBJ2-1	.
TGTGCCACCAGCAGAGGGAGCAGGACAGGCTACAATCAGCCCCAGCATTTT	CATSRGSRTGYNQPQHF	TRBV15	.	TRBJ1-5	TRBD1
TGTGCCAGCTCACCGGTAGCGAGCACAGATACGCAGTATTTT	CASSPVASTDTQYF	TRBV18	.	TRBJ2-3	.
TGTGCCAGCAGCTTAGCGCTAGCCAGCAATGAGCAGTTCTTC	CASSLALASNEQFF	TRBV7-3	.	TRBJ2-1	.
TGTGCCACCAAATATAGCCGTAACTACAATGAGCAGTTCTTC	CATKYSRNYNEQFF	TRBV19	once	TRBJ2-1	.
TGTGCCAGCAGTCTTGGACAGGGCGGGCAGCTCCAGCATTTT	CASSLGQGGQLQHF	TRBV3-1/TRBV3-2	once	TRBJ1-5	TRBD1
TGTGCCAGCAGCTTAGCGGGACTAGCGTACCGATCCTACAATGAGCAGTTCTTC	CASSLAGLAYRSYNEQFF	TRBV7-9	few	TRBJ2-1	TRBD2
TGTGCCAGCAGCCCACTCCACTTGGGGGGGGCGCGGACTGAAGCTTTCTTT	CASSPLHLGGARTEAFF	TRBV9	.	TRBJ1-1	.
TGTGCCAGTAGAGCAGATCTGGGGGGACTCGGAGAGGATACGCAGTATTTT	CASRADLGGLGEDTQYF	TRBV19	.	TRBJ2-3	.
TGTGCCAGCAGTCGGAACACACAAGGAGGTGGCTACACCTTC	CASSRNTQGGGYTF	TRBV7-2	.	TRBJ1-2	.
TGCGCCAGCAGCCTCCCGAACACCGGGGAGCTGTTTTTT	CASSLPNTGELFF	TRBV5-1	.	TRBJ2-2	.
TGTGCCAGCAGAGTGTCGGGGGGGGCAAACAATGAGCAGTTCTTC	CASRVSGGANNEQFF	TRBV7-2	.	TRBJ2-1	TRBD2
TGTGCCAGTAGTATAGGGACGGGGTACGAGCAGTACTTC	CASSIGTGYEQYF	TRBV19	.	TRBJ2-7	.
TGTGCCTGGACGACAGGGGGCCAAGAGACCCAGTACTTC	CAWTTGGQETQYF	TRBV30	.	TRBJ2-5	TRBD1
TGTGCCAGCAGCGGACTTGATACGCAGTATTTT	CASSGLDTQYF	TRBV9	.	TRBJ2-3	.
TGCGCCAGCAGCTTGGAAGGGGCCTACGAGCAGTACTTC	CASSLEGAYEQYF	TRBV5-1	.	TRBJ2-7	.
TGCAGCGCTGGAGGAGGGACGGGTTCACCCCTCCACTTT	CSAGGGTGSPLHF	TRBV29-1	.	TRBJ1-6	.
TGTGCCACCAGTAGGGCAGGGGAAACTCAGCCCCAGCATTTT	CATSRAGETQPQHF	TRBV24-1	.	TRBJ1-5	.
TGTGCCTGGAGTGCGTCGTACACTAACTATGGCTACACCTTC	CAWSASYTNYGYTF	TRBV30	.	TRBJ1-2	.
TGTGCCAGCAAGGGACAGGGGGCGTCCGGGGAGCTGTTTTTT	CASKGQGASGELFF	TRBV19	.	TRBJ2-2	TRBD1
TGTGCCAGCAGTTCCCCGACAGGGATCTACGAGCAGTACTTC	CASSSPTGIYEQYF	TRBV6-6	.	TRBJ2-7	TRBD1
TGCGCCAGCAGCCAAGAGGGTCTTAGCCTATATAATTCACCCCTCCACTTT	CASSQEGLSLYNSPLHF	TRBV4-1	.	TRBJ1-6	.
TGTGCCAGCAGCTTAGGGAGGGACAGCAACTATGGCTACACCTTC	CASSLGRDSNYGYTF	TRBV7-9	.	TRBJ1-2	TRBD1
TGTGCCTGGAGTGTTTTAGCGGGGCCGGCCAAAAACATTCAGTACTTC	CAWSVLAGPAKNIQYF	TRBV30	.	TRBJ2-4	TRBD2
TGTGCCATCAAATCGACAGAAGATCACACTGAAGCTTTCTTT	CAIKSTEDHTEAFF	TRBV10-3	.	TRBJ1-1	.
TGTGCCAGCAGTCCCCAGGTAGCGCCGAGGCTAGAGACCCAGTACTTC	CASSPQVAPRLETQYF	TRBV7-2	.	TRBJ2-5	.